This TCR beta chain was captured in a study of T-cell reconstitution after alpha-beta-depleted transplantation in children. This clonotype was observed a few times. Preparing the TCRbeta library involved the use of unique molecular identifiers. Via MiXCR, TCRdb re-called the PCR reads, giving one row per CDR3 protein. Of over 450,000 distinct CDR3 sequences detected, over 9.5% appear once; the ten largest clones hold about 2%. The source of this sequence is a child younger than 10 with inherited bone marrow failure, due to receive a stem cell transplant. The specimen was PBMCs, collected before TCRalphabeta/CD19-depleted stem cell transplant.

This chain's CDR3 is CAWATGQGAYEQYF. CDR3 bases: TGTGCCTGGGCGACCGGACAGGGGGCATACGAGCAGTACTTC. The chain joins TRBV30 to TRBJ2-7, with 11 bases fitting TRBD1. CDR3 length: 14 amino acids. Germline V gives CDR1 GTSNPN, CDR2 SVGIG (reference sequence). J gave up 4 bases and V 5 bases, and 7 bases lay outside the gene matches.